A selection of T cell receptor beta chains follows, all from one sample in a study of T cells after yellow fever vaccination. Each CDR3 protein gets one entry after TCRdb re-called the 5' RACE reads with MiXCR. Of 400,000 or so distinct CDR3 sequences listed, roughly a sixth are singletons. Sequencing used PBMCs, obtained before the yellow fever booster vaccination. All receptors come from a young man who received the YFV17D yellow fever vaccine. CDR3s include the opening cysteine and the closing phenylalanine or tryptophan. The order of the fields is clone size, J gene, V gene, D gene, CDR3 protein, CDR3 DNA. D genes are given only for firm matches. Expanded clones are given a class, and other clones once, few, many or no size at all.

abundance: -; j_gene: TRBJ2-2; v_gene: TRBV28; d_gene: -; CDR3aa: CASSFNARDGELFF; CDR3nt: TGTGCCAGCAGCTTTAACGCCAGAGACGGGGAGCTGTTTTTT
abundance: -; j_gene: TRBJ2-4; v_gene: TRBV7-2; d_gene: TRBD2; CDR3aa: CASSLASGVDIQYF; CDR3nt: TGTGCCAGCAGCTTAGCTAGCGGGGTAGACATTCAGTACTTC
abundance: -; j_gene: TRBJ1-1; v_gene: TRBV6-6; d_gene: TRBD1; CDR3aa: CASRDRADTEAFF; CDR3nt: TGTGCCAGCAGAGACAGGGCGGACACTGAAGCTTTCTTT
abundance: -; j_gene: TRBJ2-1; v_gene: TRBV15; d_gene: -; CDR3aa: CATSRGREVAGPYNEQFF; CDR3nt: TGTGCCACCAGCAGAGGCAGGGAGGTGGCGGGGCCCTACAATGAGCAGTTCTTC
abundance: few; j_gene: TRBJ1-2; v_gene: TRBV7-2; d_gene: TRBD1; CDR3aa: CASSSAGGSGYGYTF; CDR3nt: TGTGCCAGCAGCTCCGCAGGGGGCAGCGGCTATGGCTACACCTTC
abundance: -; j_gene: TRBJ1-2; v_gene: TRBV5-1; d_gene: TRBD1; CDR3aa: CASSLTDRDDGYTF; CDR3nt: TGCGCCAGCAGCTTGACGGACAGGGATGATGGCTACACCTTC
abundance: -; j_gene: TRBJ2-5; v_gene: TRBV27; d_gene: TRBD2; CDR3aa: CASSRPPGGLGKETQYF; CDR3nt: TGTGCCAGCAGTCGACCACCGGGAGGCCTGGGCAAAGAGACCCAGTACTTC
abundance: few; j_gene: TRBJ1-1; v_gene: TRBV7-3; d_gene: TRBD1; CDR3aa: CASSLNVGQGAAFF; CDR3nt: TGTGCCAGCAGCTTAAACGTTGGGCAGGGGGCAGCTTTCTTT
abundance: -; j_gene: TRBJ2-7; v_gene: TRBV6-2/TRBV6-3; d_gene: TRBD1; CDR3aa: CASSRGTGGFSEQYF; CDR3nt: TGTGCCAGCAGCCGCGGGACAGGGGGTTTTAGTGAGCAGTACTTC
abundance: -; j_gene: TRBJ1-3; v_gene: TRBV10-3; d_gene: -; CDR3aa: CAISERSGISGNTIYF; CDR3nt: TGTGCCATCAGTGAGAGGTCCGGGATCTCTGGAAACACCATATATTTT
abundance: -; j_gene: TRBJ2-2; v_gene: TRBV7-2; d_gene: -; CDR3aa: CASSSVAGSAGELFF; CDR3nt: TGTGCCAGCAGCTCGGTCGCGGGGTCGGCCGGGGAGCTGTTTTTT
abundance: few; j_gene: TRBJ1-3; v_gene: TRBV5-1; d_gene: -; CDR3aa: CASSTDGFSGNTIYF; CDR3nt: TGCGCCAGCAGCACCGACGGATTCTCTGGAAACACCATATATTTT
abundance: few; j_gene: TRBJ2-1; v_gene: TRBV5-1; d_gene: -; CDR3aa: CASSPWTKGNEQFF; CDR3nt: TGCGCCAGCAGCCCCTGGACAAAGGGTAATGAGCAGTTCTTC
abundance: few; j_gene: TRBJ2-3; v_gene: TRBV9; d_gene: -; CDR3aa: CASSSRMVTDTQYF; CDR3nt: TGTGCCAGCAGCTCTCGGATGGTGACAGATACGCAGTATTTT
abundance: few; j_gene: TRBJ2-1; v_gene: TRBV20-1; d_gene: TRBD2; CDR3aa: CSARDVLAGSYNEQFF; CDR3nt: TGCAGTGCTAGAGATGTATTAGCGGGGTCCTACAATGAGCAGTTCTTC
abundance: few; j_gene: TRBJ1-2; v_gene: TRBV6-5; d_gene: -; CDR3aa: CASSSSTFTYTF; CDR3nt: TGTGCCAGCAGTTCCTCGACATTTACTTACACCTTC
abundance: few; j_gene: TRBJ2-1; v_gene: TRBV7-3; d_gene: TRBD2; CDR3aa: CASSFLASGGALGNEQFF; CDR3nt: TGTGCCAGCAGCTTCTTGGCTAGCGGGGGGGCCTTGGGGAATGAGCAGTTCTTC
abundance: -; j_gene: TRBJ2-7; v_gene: TRBV12-3/TRBV12-4; d_gene: -; CDR3aa: CASSSLSPSSYEQYF; CDR3nt: TGTGCCAGCAGTTCCCTCTCCCCGAGCTCCTACGAGCAGTACTTC
abundance: few; j_gene: TRBJ2-7; v_gene: TRBV6-6; d_gene: TRBD1; CDR3aa: CASRDYRDRLYEQYF; CDR3nt: TGTGCCAGCAGAGACTACCGGGACAGGCTCTACGAGCAGTACTTC
abundance: few; j_gene: TRBJ2-3; v_gene: TRBV6-2/TRBV6-3; d_gene: TRBD2; CDR3aa: CASSYLPPSGGGDTQYF; CDR3nt: TGTGCCAGCAGTTACCTTCCCCCTAGCGGGGGGGGAGATACGCAGTATTTT
abundance: -; j_gene: TRBJ2-3; v_gene: TRBV10-1; d_gene: -; CDR3aa: CASSRTEYSTDTQYF; CDR3nt: TGCGCCAGCAGCAGGACAGAGTACAGCACAGATACGCAGTATTTT
abundance: -; j_gene: TRBJ2-7; v_gene: TRBV10-3; d_gene: TRBD1; CDR3aa: CAITPGQGRLEQYF; CDR3nt: TGTGCCATCACCCCAGGACAGGGGAGGTTAGAGCAGTACTTC
abundance: few; j_gene: TRBJ1-4; v_gene: TRBV7-2; d_gene: TRBD1; CDR3aa: CASSKGSTGVEKLFF; CDR3nt: TGTGCCAGCAGCAAAGGATCTACAGGGGTCGAAAAACTGTTTTTT
abundance: few; j_gene: TRBJ2-1; v_gene: TRBV9; d_gene: -; CDR3aa: CASSAPGNFENEQFF; CDR3nt: TGTGCCAGCAGCGCCCCTGGAAACTTTGAGAATGAGCAGTTCTTC
abundance: -; j_gene: TRBJ2-2; v_gene: TRBV4-3; d_gene: TRBD2; CDR3aa: CASSQDTLAGGTGELFF; CDR3nt: TGCGCCAGCAGCCAAGATACCCTAGCGGGGGGCACCGGGGAGCTGTTTTTT
abundance: few; j_gene: TRBJ2-5; v_gene: TRBV4-2; d_gene: -; CDR3aa: CASSQATGWETQYF; CDR3nt: TGTGCCAGCAGCCAAGCCACAGGGTGGGAGACCCAGTACTTC
abundance: few; j_gene: TRBJ2-1; v_gene: TRBV27; d_gene: TRBD2; CDR3aa: CASSSLAGGNYNEQFF; CDR3nt: TGTGCCAGCAGTTCATTAGCGGGGGGGAATTACAATGAGCAGTTCTTC
abundance: few; j_gene: TRBJ2-3; v_gene: TRBV12-3/TRBV12-4; d_gene: TRBD1; CDR3aa: CASTPGQGAGTQYF; CDR3nt: TGTGCCAGCACCCCGGGACAGGGGGCTGGTACGCAGTATTTT
abundance: -; j_gene: TRBJ2-6; v_gene: TRBV4-2; d_gene: TRBD1; CDR3aa: CASSQQTGSSSGANVLTF; CDR3nt: TGTGCCAGCAGCCAGCAGACAGGGAGCTCATCTGGGGCCAACGTCCTGACTTTC
abundance: -; j_gene: TRBJ2-5; v_gene: TRBV4-2; d_gene: -; CDR3aa: CASSQGTSLGQETQYF; CDR3nt: TGTGCCAGCAGCCAGGGTACCTCCCTGGGCCAAGAGACCCAGTACTTC
abundance: few; j_gene: TRBJ1-1; v_gene: TRBV14; d_gene: -; CDR3aa: CASSLTGWAEAFF; CDR3nt: TGTGCCAGCAGCTTAACAGGGTGGGCTGAAGCTTTCTTT
abundance: few; j_gene: TRBJ2-4; v_gene: TRBV6-5; d_gene: -; CDR3aa: CASSGQSKNIQYF; CDR3nt: TGTGCCAGCTCAGGACAGTCCAAAAACATTCAGTACTTC
abundance: few; j_gene: TRBJ2-3; v_gene: TRBV4-3; d_gene: -; CDR3aa: CASSLGTGRGTDTQYF; CDR3nt: TGCGCCAGCAGCCTGGGAACAGGCCGGGGCACAGATACGCAGTATTTT
abundance: -; j_gene: TRBJ1-4; v_gene: TRBV4-1; d_gene: -; CDR3aa: CASSPRPGGFDEKLFF; CDR3nt: TGCGCCAGCAGCCCGCGACCGGGGGGGTTTGATGAAAAACTGTTTTTT
abundance: once; j_gene: TRBJ2-3; v_gene: TRBV5-4; d_gene: -; CDR3aa: CASGRENTDTQYF; CDR3nt: TGTGCCAGCGGGCGGGAAAACACAGATACGCAGTATTTT
abundance: -; j_gene: TRBJ1-1; v_gene: TRBV7-6; d_gene: -; CDR3aa: CASSSLGTRNTEAFF; CDR3nt: TGTGCCAGCAGCTCTTTAGGGACGCGGAACACTGAAGCTTTCTTT
abundance: many; j_gene: TRBJ2-7; v_gene: TRBV5-5; d_gene: -; CDR3aa: CASSLGSSSYEQYF; CDR3nt: TGTGCCAGCAGCTTGGGTTCGAGCTCCTACGAGCAGTACTTC
abundance: few; j_gene: TRBJ2-3; v_gene: TRBV4-3; d_gene: -; CDR3aa: CASSRETGGTDTQYF; CDR3nt: TGCGCCAGCAGCCGGGAAACGGGGGGCACAGATACGCAGTATTTT
abundance: many; j_gene: TRBJ2-1; v_gene: TRBV12-3/TRBV12-4; d_gene: -; CDR3aa: CASSSRGGGNEQFF; CDR3nt: TGTGCCAGCAGTTCCCGAGGAGGGGGGAATGAGCAGTTCTTC
abundance: few; j_gene: TRBJ1-5; v_gene: TRBV7-2; d_gene: -; CDR3aa: CASSSSTGRNQPQHF; CDR3nt: TGTGCCAGCAGCTCGTCTACTGGTAGAAATCAGCCCCAGCATTTT
abundance: -; j_gene: TRBJ2-2; v_gene: TRBV16; d_gene: -; CDR3aa: CASSQTGGELFF; CDR3nt: TGTGCCAGCAGCCAAACAGGCGGGGAGCTGTTTTTT
abundance: -; j_gene: TRBJ2-1; v_gene: TRBV9; d_gene: -; CDR3aa: CASSVDLEGEQFF; CDR3nt: TGTGCCAGCAGCGTAGATTTAGAGGGGGAGCAGTTCTTC
abundance: -; j_gene: TRBJ2-7; v_gene: TRBV7-2; d_gene: -; CDR3aa: CASSLARGHHEQYF; CDR3nt: TGTGCCAGCAGCTTAGCGAGGGGACACCACGAGCAGTACTTC
abundance: few; j_gene: TRBJ2-7; v_gene: TRBV5-1; d_gene: -; CDR3aa: CASRKELFVPEQYF; CDR3nt: TGCGCCAGCAGAAAAGAACTCTTTGTCCCCGAGCAGTACTTC
abundance: -; j_gene: TRBJ2-7; v_gene: TRBV5-6; d_gene: -; CDR3aa: CASSFGVSREQYF; CDR3nt: TGTGCCAGCAGCTTCGGGGTCTCAAGGGAGCAGTACTTC
abundance: few; j_gene: TRBJ1-5; v_gene: TRBV15; d_gene: TRBD1; CDR3aa: CATSRVDRVIRNQPQHF; CDR3nt: TGTGCCACCAGCAGAGTGGACAGGGTGATTCGCAATCAGCCCCAGCATTTT
abundance: few; j_gene: TRBJ2-1; v_gene: TRBV2; d_gene: TRBD1; CDR3aa: CASNGQGSVGEQFF; CDR3nt: TGTGCCAGCAACGGACAGGGAAGTGTCGGTGAGCAGTTCTTC
abundance: few; j_gene: TRBJ2-1; v_gene: TRBV12-3/TRBV12-4; d_gene: -; CDR3aa: CASSLVRNEQFF; CDR3nt: TGTGCCAGCAGCCTAGTTAGGAATGAGCAGTTCTTC
abundance: few; j_gene: TRBJ2-5; v_gene: TRBV14; d_gene: -; CDR3aa: CASSQDSGGRPQYF; CDR3nt: TGTGCCAGCAGCCAAGATTCGGGCGGACGGCCCCAGTACTTC
abundance: -; j_gene: TRBJ2-1; v_gene: TRBV5-1; d_gene: -; CDR3aa: CASSLAGGWREQFF; CDR3nt: TGCGCCAGCAGCTTGGCCGGGGGATGGCGTGAGCAGTTCTTC
abundance: few; j_gene: TRBJ2-1; v_gene: TRBV6-2/TRBV6-3; d_gene: -; CDR3aa: CASSYARIGQVEQFF; CDR3nt: TGTGCCAGCAGTTACGCGAGGATAGGCCAGGTGGAGCAGTTCTTC
abundance: -; j_gene: TRBJ1-1; v_gene: TRBV6-5; d_gene: -; CDR3aa: CASSYKNTEAFF; CDR3nt: TGTGCCAGCAGTTACAAGAACACTGAAGCTTTCTTT
abundance: few; j_gene: TRBJ1-6; v_gene: TRBV20-1; d_gene: TRBD1; CDR3aa: CSASDRGRGDSPLHF; CDR3nt: TGCAGTGCTTCAGACAGGGGGCGCGGAGATTCACCCCTCCACTTT
abundance: many; j_gene: TRBJ1-1; v_gene: TRBV5-5; d_gene: -; CDR3aa: CASSLQGHTEAFF; CDR3nt: TGTGCCAGCAGCTTGCAGGGTCACACTGAAGCTTTCTTT
abundance: few; j_gene: TRBJ1-1; v_gene: TRBV18; d_gene: -; CDR3aa: CASSPSGQRYTEAFF; CDR3nt: TGTGCCAGCTCACCATCGGGACAAAGATACACTGAAGCTTTCTTT
abundance: -; j_gene: TRBJ2-2; v_gene: TRBV7-8; d_gene: TRBD2; CDR3aa: CASSEPPGTSGVAGELFF; CDR3nt: TGTGCCAGCAGCGAGCCCCCGGGGACTAGCGGCGTAGCCGGGGAGCTGTTTTTT
abundance: few; j_gene: TRBJ2-2; v_gene: TRBV20-1; d_gene: -; CDR3aa: CSARDSGIRAGELFF; CDR3nt: TGCAGTGCTAGAGATTCGGGGATCCGGGCCGGGGAGCTGTTTTTT
abundance: -; j_gene: TRBJ1-6; v_gene: TRBV4-1; d_gene: TRBD1; CDR3aa: CASSQETGGGSPLHF; CDR3nt: TGCGCCAGCAGCCAAGAGACAGGGGGCGGATCACCCCTCCACTTT